The clone carrying this TCR beta chain was seen only once. The antigen is not known. Using immunoSEQ multiplex PCR, the repertoire was profiled, and TCRdb retains in-frame clones only, with some absent. Among around 49,000 clones listed, about three quarters were seen once. Time point here: week 5, during vaccination. All doses held 300 ug of mutant IDH1 20-mer peptide, with topical imiquimod. Donors had new WHO grade 3 or 4 IDH1-mutant, ATRX-lost astrocytomas. The sample comes from a study of a mutant IDH1 vaccine in newly diagnosed glioma. Study details: Sex among treated patients split about 60% male, roughly 40% female; mean age was about 43 years. Patients got radiotherapy, temozolomide, or both beforehand, and most got both.

V was pared by 0 bases and J by 4 bases, with 7 bases of the junction left unmatched. This CDR3 has 17 residues. Germline V gives CDR1 SGHDT, CDR2 YYEEEE. This clonotype originated in a man aged 45-65 years with glioma. This sample comprised PBMCs, obtained from a glioma patient whose treatment included an IDH1 peptide vaccine. The chain joins TRBV5-6 to TRBJ2-1; 10 bases agree with TRBD2. CDR3: CASSLGLAGVGYNEQFF. The CDR3 bases are TGTGCCAGCAGCTTGGGCCTAGCGGGAGTGGGGTACAATGAGCAGTTCTTC. Using reference TRBV5-6 and TRBJ2-1 for the parts outside the CDR3, the full variable domain is DAGVTQSPTHLIKTRGQQVTLRCSPKSGHDTVSWYQQALGQGPQFIFQYYEEEERQRGNFPDRFSGHQFPNYSSELNVNALLLGDSALYLCASSLGLAGVGYNEQFFGPGTRLTVL.